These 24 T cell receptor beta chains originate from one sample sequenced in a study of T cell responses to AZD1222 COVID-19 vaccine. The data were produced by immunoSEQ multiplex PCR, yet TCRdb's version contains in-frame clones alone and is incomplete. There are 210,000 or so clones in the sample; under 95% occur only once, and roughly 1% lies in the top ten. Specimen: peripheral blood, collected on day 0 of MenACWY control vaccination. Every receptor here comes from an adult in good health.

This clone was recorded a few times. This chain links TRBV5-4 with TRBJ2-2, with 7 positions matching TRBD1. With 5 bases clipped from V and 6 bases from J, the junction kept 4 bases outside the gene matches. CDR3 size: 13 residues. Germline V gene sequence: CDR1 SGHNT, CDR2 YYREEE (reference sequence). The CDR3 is CASRSDRAGELFF. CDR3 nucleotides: TGTGCCAGCAGGTCAGACAGGGCCGGGGAGCTGTTTTTT. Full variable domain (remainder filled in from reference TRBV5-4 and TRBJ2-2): ETGVTQSPTHLIKTRGQQVTLRCSSQSGHNTVSWYQQALGQGPQFIFQYYREEENGRGNFPPRFSGLQFPNYSSELNVNALELDDSALYLCASRSDRAGELFFGEGSRLTVL.

The CDR3 nucleotides read TGTGCCAGCAGCTTAGCCATGAACACTGAAGCTTTCTTT. This gives the protein CASSLAMNTEAFF. The chain employs TRBV11-2 and TRBJ1-1; D uncertain. Deletions cut 1 base from V and 0 bases from J, with 3 bases between. The CDR3 has 13 residues. Germline CDR1 and CDR2: SGHAT and FQNNGV.

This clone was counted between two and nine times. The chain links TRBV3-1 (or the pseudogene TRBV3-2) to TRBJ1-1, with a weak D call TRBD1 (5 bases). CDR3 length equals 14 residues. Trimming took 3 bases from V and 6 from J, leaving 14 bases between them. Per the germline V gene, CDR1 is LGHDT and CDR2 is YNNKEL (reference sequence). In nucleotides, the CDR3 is TGTGCCAGCAGCCAGAGGAGGGGAAGGCCTGAAGCTTTCTTT. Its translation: CASSQRRGRPEAFF.

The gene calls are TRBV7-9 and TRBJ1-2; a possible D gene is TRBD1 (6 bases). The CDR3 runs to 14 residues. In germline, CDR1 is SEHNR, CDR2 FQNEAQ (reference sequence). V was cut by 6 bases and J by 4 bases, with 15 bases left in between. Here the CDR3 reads CASSSYRDLYGYTF. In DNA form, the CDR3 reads TGTGCCAGCAGTTCTTACAGGGACCTCTATGGCTACACCTTC.

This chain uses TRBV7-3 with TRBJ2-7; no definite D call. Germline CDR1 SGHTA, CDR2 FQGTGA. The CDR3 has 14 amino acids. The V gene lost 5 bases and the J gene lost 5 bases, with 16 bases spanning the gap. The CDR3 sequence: CASSLRQGPHEQYF. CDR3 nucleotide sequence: TGTGCCAGCAGCCTCCGACAAGGGCCCCACGAGCAGTACTTC.

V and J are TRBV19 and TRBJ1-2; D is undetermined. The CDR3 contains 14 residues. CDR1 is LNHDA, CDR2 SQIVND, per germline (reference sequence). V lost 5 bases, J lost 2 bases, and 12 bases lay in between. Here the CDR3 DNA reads TGTGCCAGTAGTTCCTTGGACGGGAACTATGGCTACACCTTC. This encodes CASSSLDGNYGYTF.

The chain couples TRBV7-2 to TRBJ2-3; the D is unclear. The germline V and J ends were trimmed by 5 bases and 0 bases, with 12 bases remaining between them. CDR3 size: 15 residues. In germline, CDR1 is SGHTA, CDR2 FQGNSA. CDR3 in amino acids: CASSPTPTSTDTQYF. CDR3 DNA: TGTGCCAGCAGCCCGACACCCACTAGCACAGATACGCAGTATTTT.

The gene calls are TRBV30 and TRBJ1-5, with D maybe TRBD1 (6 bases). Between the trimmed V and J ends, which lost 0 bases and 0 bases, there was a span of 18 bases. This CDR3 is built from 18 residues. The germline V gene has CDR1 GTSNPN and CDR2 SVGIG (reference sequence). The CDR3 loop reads CAWSVRDRNRYSNQPQHF. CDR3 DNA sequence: TGTGCCTGGAGTGTACGTGACAGGAATCGTTATAGCAATCAGCCCCAGCATTTT.

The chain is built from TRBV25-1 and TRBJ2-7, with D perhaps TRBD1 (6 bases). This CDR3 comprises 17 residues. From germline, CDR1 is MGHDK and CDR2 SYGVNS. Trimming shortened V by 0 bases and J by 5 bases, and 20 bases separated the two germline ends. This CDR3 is CASSEYRVGVRGNEQYF. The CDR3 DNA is TGTGCCAGCAGTGAATATCGGGTTGGAGTCAGGGGTAACGAGCAGTACTTC.

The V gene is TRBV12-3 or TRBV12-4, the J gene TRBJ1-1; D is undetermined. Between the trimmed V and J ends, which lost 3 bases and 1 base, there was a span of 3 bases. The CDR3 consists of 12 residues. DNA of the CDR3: TGTGCCAGCAGTTTCCCGAACACTGAAGCTTTCTTT. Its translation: CASSFPNTEAFF.

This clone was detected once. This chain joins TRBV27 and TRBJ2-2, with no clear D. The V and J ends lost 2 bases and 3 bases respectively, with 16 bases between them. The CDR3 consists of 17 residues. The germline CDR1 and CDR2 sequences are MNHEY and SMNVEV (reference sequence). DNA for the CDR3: TGTGCCAGCAGTTTACTTATAGGGTTCCAGGACACCGGGGAGCTGTTTTTT. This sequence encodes CASSLLIGFQDTGELFF.

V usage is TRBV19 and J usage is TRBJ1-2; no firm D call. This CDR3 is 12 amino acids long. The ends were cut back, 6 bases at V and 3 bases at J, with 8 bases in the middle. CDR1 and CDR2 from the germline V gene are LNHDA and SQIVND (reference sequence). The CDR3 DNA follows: TGTGCCAGTAGCCTTTCAGACTATGGCTACACCTTC. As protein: CASSLSDYGYTF.

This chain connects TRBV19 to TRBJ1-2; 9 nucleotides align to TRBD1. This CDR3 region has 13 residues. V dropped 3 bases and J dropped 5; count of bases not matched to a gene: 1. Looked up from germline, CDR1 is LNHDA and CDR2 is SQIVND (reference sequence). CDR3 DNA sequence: TGTGCCAGTAGTATTGGGACAGGGTATGGCTACACCTTC. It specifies CASSIGTGYGYTF.

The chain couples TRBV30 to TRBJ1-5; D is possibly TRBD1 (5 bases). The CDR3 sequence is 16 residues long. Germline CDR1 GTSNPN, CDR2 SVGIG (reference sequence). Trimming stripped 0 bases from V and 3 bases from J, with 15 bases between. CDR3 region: CAWSVRGSGDNQPQHF. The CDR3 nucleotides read TGTGCCTGGAGTGTACGGGGCAGCGGGGACAATCAGCCCCAGCATTTT.

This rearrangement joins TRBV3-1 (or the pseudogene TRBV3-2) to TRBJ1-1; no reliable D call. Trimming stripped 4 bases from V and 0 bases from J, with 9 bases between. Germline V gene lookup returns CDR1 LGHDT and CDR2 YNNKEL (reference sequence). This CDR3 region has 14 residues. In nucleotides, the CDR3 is TGTGCCAGCAGCCGAGGGAGTCTGAACACTGAAGCTTTCTTT. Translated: CASSRGSLNTEAFF.

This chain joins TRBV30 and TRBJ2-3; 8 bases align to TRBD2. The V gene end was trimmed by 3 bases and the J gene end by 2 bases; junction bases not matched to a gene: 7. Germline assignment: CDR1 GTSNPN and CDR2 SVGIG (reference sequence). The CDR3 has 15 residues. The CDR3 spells CAWRSASGLTDTQYF. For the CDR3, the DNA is TGTGCCTGGAGATCTGCTAGCGGGCTCACAGATACGCAGTATTTT.

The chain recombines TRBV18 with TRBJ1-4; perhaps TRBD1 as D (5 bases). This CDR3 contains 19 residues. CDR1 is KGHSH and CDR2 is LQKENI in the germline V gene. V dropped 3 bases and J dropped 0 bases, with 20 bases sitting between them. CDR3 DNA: TGTGCCAGCTCACCCTTCTATCTCGCGACAGCTACAACTAATGAAAAACTGTTTTTT. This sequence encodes CASSPFYLATATTNEKLFF.

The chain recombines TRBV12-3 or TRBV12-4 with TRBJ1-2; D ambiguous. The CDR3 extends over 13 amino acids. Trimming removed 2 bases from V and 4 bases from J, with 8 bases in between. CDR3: CASSLNGFYGYTF. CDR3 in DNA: TGTGCCAGCAGTTTAAATGGCTTCTATGGCTACACCTTC.

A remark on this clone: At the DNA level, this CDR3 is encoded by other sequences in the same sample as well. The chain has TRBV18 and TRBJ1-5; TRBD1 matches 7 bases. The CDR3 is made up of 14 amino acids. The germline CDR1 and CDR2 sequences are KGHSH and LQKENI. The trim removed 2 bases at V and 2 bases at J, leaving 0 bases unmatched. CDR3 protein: CASSPGTGNQPQHF. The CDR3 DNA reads TGTGCCAGCTCACCAGGGACAGGCAATCAGCCCCAGCATTTT.

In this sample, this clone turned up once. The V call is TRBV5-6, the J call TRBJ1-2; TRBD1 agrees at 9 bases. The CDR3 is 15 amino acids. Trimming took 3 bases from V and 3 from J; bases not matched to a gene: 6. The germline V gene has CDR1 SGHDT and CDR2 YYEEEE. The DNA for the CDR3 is TGTGCCAGCAGCTGGGGACAGGGCCACTACTATGGCTACACCTTC. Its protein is CASSWGQGHYYGYTF.

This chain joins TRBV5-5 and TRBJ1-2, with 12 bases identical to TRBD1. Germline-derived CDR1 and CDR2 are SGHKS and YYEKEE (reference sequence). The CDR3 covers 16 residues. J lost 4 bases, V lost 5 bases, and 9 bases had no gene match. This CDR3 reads CASSPGTGGARYGYTF. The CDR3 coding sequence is TGTGCCAGCAGTCCCGGGACAGGGGGCGCGCGCTATGGCTACACCTTC.

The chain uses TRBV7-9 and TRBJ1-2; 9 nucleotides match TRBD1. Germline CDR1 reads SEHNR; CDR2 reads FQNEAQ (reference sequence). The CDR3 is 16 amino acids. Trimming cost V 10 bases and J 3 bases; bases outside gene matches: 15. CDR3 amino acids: CAIPKTDRGPYYGYTF. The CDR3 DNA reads TGTGCCATCCCTAAAACGGACAGGGGACCGTACTATGGCTACACCTTC.

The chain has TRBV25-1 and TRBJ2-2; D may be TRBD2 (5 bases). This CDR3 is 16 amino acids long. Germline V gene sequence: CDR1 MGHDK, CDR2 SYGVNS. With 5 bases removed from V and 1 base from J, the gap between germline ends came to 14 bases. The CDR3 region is CASSNSPGWNTGELFF. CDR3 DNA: TGTGCCAGCAGTAATTCCCCGGGGTGGAACACCGGGGAGCTGTTTTTT.

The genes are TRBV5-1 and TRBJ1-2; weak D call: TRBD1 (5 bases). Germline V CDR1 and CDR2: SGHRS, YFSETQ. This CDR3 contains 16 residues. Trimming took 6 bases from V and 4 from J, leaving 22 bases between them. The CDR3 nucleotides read TGCGCCAGCACCAAGGGCCCCGGGGCTTCATTCTATGGCTACACCTTC. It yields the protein CASTKGPGASFYGYTF.